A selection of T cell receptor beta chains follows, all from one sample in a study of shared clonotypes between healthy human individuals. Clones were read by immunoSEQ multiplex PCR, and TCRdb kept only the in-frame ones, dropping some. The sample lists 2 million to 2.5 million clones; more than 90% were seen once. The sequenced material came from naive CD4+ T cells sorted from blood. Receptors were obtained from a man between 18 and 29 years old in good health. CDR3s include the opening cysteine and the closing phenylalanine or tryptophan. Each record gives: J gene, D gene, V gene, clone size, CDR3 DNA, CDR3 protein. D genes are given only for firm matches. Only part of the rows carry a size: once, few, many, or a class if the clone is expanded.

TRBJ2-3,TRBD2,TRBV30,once,TGTGCCTGGAGTGCGGGACTAGCGGGAGGATATGATACGCAGTATTTT,CAWSAGLAGGYDTQYF
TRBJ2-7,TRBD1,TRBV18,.,TGTGCCAGCTCACCAGTCGGACAGGGGTTCTCCTACGAGCAGTACTTC,CASSPVGQGFSYEQYF
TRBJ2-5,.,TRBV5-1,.,TGCGCCAGCAGCTACGTGGCAGGGAGGCTACAAGAGACCCAGTACTTC,CASSYVAGRLQETQYF
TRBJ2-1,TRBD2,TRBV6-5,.,TGTGCCAGCAGTTACTTTACTAGCGGGGGTAACAATGAGCAGTTCTTC,CASSYFTSGGNNEQFF
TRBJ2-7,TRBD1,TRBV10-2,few,TGCGCCAGCAGGGGGGACAGCGACTCCTACGAGCAGTACTTC,CASRGDSDSYEQYF
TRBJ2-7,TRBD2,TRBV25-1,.,TGTGCCAGCAGTGAATGGGGCGGGGGGTCCTCCTACGAGCAGTACTTC,CASSEWGGGSSYEQYF
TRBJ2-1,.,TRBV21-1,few,TGTGCCAGCAGCAAAGGGCACAGCTCCTACAATGAGCAGTTCTTC,CASSKGHSSYNEQFF
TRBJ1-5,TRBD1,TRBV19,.,TGTGCCAGTAGTACTCTCGGGACAGGGGTTTACAATCAGCCCCAGCATTTT,CASSTLGTGVYNQPQHF
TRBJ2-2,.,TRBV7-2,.,TGTGCCAGCAGCTTAGGACAGAACACCGGGGAGCTGTTTTTT,CASSLGQNTGELFF
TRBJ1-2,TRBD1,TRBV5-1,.,TGCGCCAGCAGCTTAGAGGGGGCGAACTATGGCTACACCTTC,CASSLEGANYGYTF
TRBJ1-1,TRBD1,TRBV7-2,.,TGTGCCACAGATACAGGGGGGACTGAAGCTTTCTTT,CATDTGGTEAFF
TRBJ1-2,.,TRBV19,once,TGTGCCAGTAGTAAAGAGTTTCCCTATGGCTACACCTTC,CASSKEFPYGYTF
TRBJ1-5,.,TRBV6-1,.,TGTGCCAGCAGCAAACTTACAGCGGGGAATCAGCCCCAGCATTTT,CASSKLTAGNQPQHF
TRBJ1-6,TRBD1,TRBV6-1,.,TGTGCCAGCAGTGAAGCGGGACAGGGGAGCTCCTATAATTCACCCCTCCACTTT,CASSEAGQGSSYNSPLHF
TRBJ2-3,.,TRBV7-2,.,TGTGCCAGCAGCTTAGGCCCGTTATCTAGCACAGATACGCAGTATTTT,CASSLGPLSSTDTQYF
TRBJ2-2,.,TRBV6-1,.,TGTGCCATCACCTCCGCCGGGTCCGGAAACGGGGAGCTGTTTTTT,CAITSAGSGNGELFF
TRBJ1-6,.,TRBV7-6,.,TGTGCCAGCAGCTTGGTACAGGGCGGCGGGTCACCCCTCCACTTT,CASSLVQGGGSPLHF
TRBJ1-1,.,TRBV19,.,TGTGCCAGTAGGAGCCTGCGAGGGTTGACTGAAGCTTTCTTT,CASRSLRGLTEAFF
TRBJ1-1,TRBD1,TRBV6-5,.,TGTGCCAGCAGTTACAACAGGGGAAACGCTTTCTTT,CASSYNRGNAFF
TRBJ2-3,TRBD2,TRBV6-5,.,TGTGCCAGCAGACTAGCGGGGGTGGCAGATACGCAGTATTTT,CASRLAGVADTQYF
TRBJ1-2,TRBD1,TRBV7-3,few,TGTGCCAGCAGCTTGACAGGGAATGACGGCTACACCTTC,CASSLTGNDGYTF
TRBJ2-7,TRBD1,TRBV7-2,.,TGTGCCAGCAGCCATCCGGGACAGGGCTACGAGCAGTACTTC,CASSHPGQGYEQYF